The 26 T cell receptor beta chains given below trace back to one sample, sequenced in a study of blood T cell repertoires in COVID-19. TCRdb keeps only in-frame clones here, not all; method: immunoSEQ multiplex PCR. The table lists approximately 150,000 clones, approximately 88% of them singletons. Input material: peripheral blood. These receptors were taken from a human donor in a cohort sampled during active COVID-19.

Only one count was recorded for this clone. This chain connects TRBV7-2 to TRBJ2-6; 7 bases match TRBD2. CDR3 size: 18 residues. Looked up from germline, CDR1 is SGHTA and CDR2 is FQGNSA. With V trimmed by 5 bases and J by 0 bases, 10 bases remained unmatched. This CDR3 reads CASSPRLALLSGANVLTF. The CDR3 DNA reads as TGTGCCAGCAGCCCCCGACTAGCTCTCCTCTCTGGGGCCAACGTCCTGACTTTC.

The V and J genes are TRBV6-5 and TRBJ2-1; 9 nucleotides align to TRBD2. V lost 5 bases, J lost 2 bases, and 4 bases stayed unmatched. CDR3 length: 15 residues. In germline, CDR1 is MNHEY, CDR2 SVGAGI. This CDR3 is CASSQERGAYNEQFF. As DNA, the CDR3 is TGTGCCAGCAGTCAGGAGCGGGGGGCCTACAATGAGCAGTTCTTC.

This chain links TRBV6-1 with TRBJ2-2; 9 bases line up with TRBD1. This CDR3 spans 15 amino acids. V was clipped by 2 bases and J by 6 bases; unmatched bases: 4. CDR1 and CDR2 (germline): MNHNS, SASEGT. The CDR3 DNA is TGTGCCAGCAGTGAAAGTGGACAGGGGTCCGGGGAGCTGTTTTTT. Translation: CASSESGQGSGELFF.

This clone was recorded only once. The gene calls are TRBV4-1 and TRBJ2-2; 8 nucleotides match TRBD2. This CDR3 contains 16 residues. Germline V gene sequence: CDR1 MGHRA, CDR2 YSYEKL. Trimming cost V 1 base and J 2 bases; bases outside gene matches: 3. CDR3: CASSQVGGENTGELFF. CDR3 sequence (DNA): TGCGCCAGCAGCCAAGTCGGGGGGGAAAACACCGGGGAGCTGTTTTTT.

The chain employs TRBV6-2 or TRBV6-3 and TRBJ2-1; D not resolved. Germline lookup yields CDR1 MNHEY and CDR2 SVGEGT. CDR3 size: 15 residues. V was cut by 2 bases and J by 5 bases, with 13 bases left in between. CDR3 DNA sequence: TGTGCCAGCAGTTACGAGGTCTCCCTAAACAATGAGCAGTTCTTC. Translating gives CASSYEVSLNNEQFF.

The chain employs TRBV7-3 and TRBJ1-1; D is possibly TRBD1 (5 bases). Germline CDR1 and CDR2: SGHTA and FQGTGA. V was pared by 2 bases and J by 5 bases, with 9 bases between. The CDR3 runs 13 residues. The CDR3 nucleotides read TGTGCCAGCAGCTTAGGGGGGAGGACTGAAGCTTTCTTT. Amino acids: CASSLGGRTEAFF.

The chain recombines TRBV11-2 with TRBJ1-4; unclear D gene. The CDR3 extends over 15 amino acids. Germline V gene lookup returns CDR1 SGHAT and CDR2 FQNNGV. Trimming shortened V by 5 bases and J by 0 bases, and 10 bases separated the two germline ends. This chain's CDR3 is CASSAGFATNEKLFF. The CDR3 DNA sequence: TGTGCCAGCAGCGCAGGATTTGCAACTAATGAAAAACTGTTTTTT. Using reference TRBV11-2 and TRBJ1-4 for the parts outside the CDR3, the full variable domain is EAGVAQSPRYKIIEKRQSVAFWCNPISGHATLYWYQQILGQGPKLLIQFQNNGVVDDSQLPKDRFSAERLKGVDSTLKIQPAKLEDSAVYLCASSAGFATNEKLFFGSGTQLSVL.

The rearrangement joins TRBV3-1 (or the pseudogene TRBV3-2) to TRBJ2-1; 9 bases agree with TRBD1. V gave up 1 base and J gave up 4 bases; unmatched junction bases: 8. This CDR3 has 17 residues. CDR1 LGHDT and CDR2 YNNKEL come from the germline V gene (reference sequence). The CDR3 protein is CASSQALRDRVYNEQFF. CDR3 nucleotides: TGTGCCAGCAGCCAAGCACTCCGGGACAGGGTGTACAATGAGCAGTTCTTC.

J is TRBJ2-7 and V is TRBV27; 8 bases agree with TRBD2. The CDR3 is 13 residues long. Germline CDR1 MNHEY, CDR2 SMNVEV (reference sequence). The V segment lost 3 bases and the J segment 6 bases; nucleotides outside the gene matches: 4. CDR3 bases: TGTGCCAGCAGTTTGGCGGGGGGCCGCGAGCAGTACTTC. Translated, it gives CASSLAGGREQYF.

This clone was seen a handful of times. The V and J genes are TRBV5-4 and TRBJ1-1; 8 bases map to TRBD1. The CDR3 sequence is 13 residues long. The germline V gene encodes CDR1 SGHNT and CDR2 YYREEE (reference sequence). V shed 0 bases, J shed 7 bases, and the junction held 2 bases outside the gene matches. The DNA for the CDR3 is TGTGCCAGCAGCTTGGCAGGACAGGGTGAAGCTTTCTTT. It translates to CASSLAGQGEAFF.

The chain is built from TRBV2 and TRBJ2-4, with a possible D match to TRBD2 (7 bases). The CDR3 runs 17 residues. Trimming pared 7 bases from V and 0 bases from J, leaving 19 bases between. CDR1 is SNHLY and CDR2 is FYNNEI in the germline V gene. The CDR3 bases are TGTGCCAGCACTCTGGAGGGGGGGATAGCAGCCAAAAACATTCAGTACTTC. This translates into CASTLEGGIAAKNIQYF.

As concerns this clone: This sample includes further DNA sequences coding for the same CDR3. The rearrangement uses TRBV19 and TRBJ2-6; 7 bases agree with TRBD1. V was clipped by 1 base and J by 0 bases; unmatched bases: 9. The length of the CDR3 is 19 residues. Looked up from germline, CDR1 is LNHDA and CDR2 is SQIVND (reference sequence). The CDR3 here is CASSIGAGTASSGANVLTF. CDR3 sequence (DNA): TGTGCCAGTAGTATAGGGGCCGGGACAGCAAGCTCTGGGGCCAACGTCCTGACTTTC.

The chain joins TRBV7-2 to TRBJ2-1; D remains unclear. The CDR3 extends over 15 amino acids. The V gene's germline CDR1 is SGHTA and CDR2 FQGNSA. The V end was cut by 2 bases, the J end by 0 bases, with 8 bases between. CDR3 sequence reads: CASSLMSGSYNEQFF. CDR3 coding DNA: TGTGCCAGCAGCTTAATGTCGGGCTCCTACAATGAGCAGTTCTTC.

The genes are TRBV10-2 and TRBJ1-2, with D tentatively TRBD1 (5 bases). The V end was cut by 4 bases, the J end by 7 bases, with 16 bases between. Germline CDR1 WSHSY, CDR2 SAAADI. CDR3 size: 14 residues. CDR3 loop: CASSAQGPLSGYTF. CDR3 coding DNA: TGCGCCAGCAGTGCGCAGGGCCCCCTCTCTGGCTACACCTTC.

This clone was seen a single time. The chain combines TRBV2 with TRBJ2-1; perhaps TRBD1 as D (6 bases). The ends were cut back, 8 bases at V and 6 bases at J, with 17 bases in the middle. CDR1 is SNHLY and CDR2 is FYNNEI in the germline V gene. CDR3 length: 14 amino acids. The CDR3 region is CASARQAPGNEQFF. Written as DNA, the CDR3 is TGTGCCAGCGCCCGACAGGCGCCGGGCAATGAGCAGTTCTTC.

This clone was picked up one time. As DNA, the CDR3 is TGTGCCAGCAGCCTTATCGACAGGCCGACCTACGAGCAGTACTTC. This translates into CASSLIDRPTYEQYF. This chain uses TRBV7-9 with TRBJ2-7, with D possibly matching TRBD1 (6 bases). Trimming removed 5 bases from V and 2 bases from J, with 16 bases in between. This CDR3 region has 15 residues. Germline values: CDR1 SEHNR, CDR2 FQNEAQ (reference sequence).

V and J are TRBV3-1 (or the pseudogene TRBV3-2) and TRBJ1-2; 12 positions match TRBD1. The germline V gene has CDR1 LGHDT and CDR2 YNNKEL (reference sequence). J was trimmed by 8 bases and V by 4 bases; bases with no gene match: 5. This CDR3 is 14 amino acids long. CDR3 residues: CASSPGTGGQGYTF. CDR3 in DNA: TGTGCCAGCAGCCCCGGGACAGGGGGCCAGGGCTACACCTTC.

The chain carries TRBV19 and TRBJ1-1, with D possibly TRBD1 on 6 matching bases. Germline CDR1 LNHDA, CDR2 SQIVND (reference sequence). V gave up 7 bases and J gave up 1 base, with 16 bases separating them. The CDR3 has 15 amino acids. The CDR3 protein is CASTYAPRGNTEAFF. In DNA, the CDR3 is TGTGCCAGTACCTATGCCCCCAGGGGGAACACTGAAGCTTTCTTT.

For the CDR3, the DNA is TGTGCCAGCAGCTTAGGGTCAGGCGAGCAGTACTTC. Amino acid sequence: CASSLGSGEQYF. V is TRBV11-3 and J is TRBJ2-7; D gene ambiguous. Trimming took 1 base from V and 6 from J, leaving 7 bases between them. The CDR3 runs 12 residues. Germline V gives CDR1 SGHNT, CDR2 YENEEA.

The chain uses TRBV30 and TRBJ2-7; D remains ambiguous. Germline loops: CDR1 GTSNPN, CDR2 SVGIG (reference sequence). The germline V and J ends were trimmed by 3 bases and 1 base, with 4 bases remaining between them. The CDR3 is made up of 11 amino acids. The CDR3 DNA sequence: TGTGCCTGGAGGGAGTCCTACGAGCAGTACTTC. It translates to CAWRESYEQYF.

The CDR3 bases are TGTGCTACTCACAGGGGAGCGGGGAACACTGAAGCTTTCTTT. It codes for CATHRGAGNTEAFF. This chain connects TRBV19 to TRBJ1-1, with 7 bases matching TRBD1. This CDR3 contains 14 residues. CDR1 and CDR2 (germline): LNHDA, SQIVND (reference sequence).

J is TRBJ1-1 and V is TRBV6-5; weak D call: TRBD1 (5 bases). Trimming cost V 6 bases and J 5 bases, with 10 bases left between them. This CDR3 is built from 12 residues. In germline, CDR1 is MNHEY, CDR2 SVGAGI. The chain's CDR3 is CASRSTGTEAFF. The CDR3 DNA is TGTGCCAGCAGATCCACAGGAACTGAAGCTTTCTTT.

This chain connects TRBV7-3 to TRBJ2-3; D may be TRBD1 (6 bases). Trimming took 3 bases from V and 2 from J, leaving 12 bases between them. Germline CDR1 is SGHTA and CDR2 is FQGTGA. The CDR3 totals 15 residues. This CDR3 is CASSFSGANTDTQYF. DNA of the CDR3: TGTGCCAGCAGCTTTTCAGGGGCCAACACAGATACGCAGTATTTT.

The chain uses TRBV18 and TRBJ1-5, with TRBD1 matching over 8 bases. The V gene end was trimmed by 3 bases and the J gene end by 2 bases; junction bases not matched to a gene: 3. Germline CDR1 and CDR2: KGHSH and LQKENI. The CDR3 loop spans 15 amino acids. In DNA form, the CDR3 reads TGTGCCAGCTCACCCGCGACAGGGGGCAATCAGCCCCAGCATTTT. Its protein is CASSPATGGNQPQHF.

This chain links TRBV7-6 with TRBJ2-5; D unclear. Germline CDR1 SGHVS, CDR2 FNYEAQ. V lost 0 bases, J lost 0 bases, and 5 bases lay in between. The CDR3 consists of 14 residues. As DNA, the CDR3 is TGTGCCAGCAGCTTAGCTGGCAACCAAGAGACCCAGTACTTC. This translates into CASSLAGNQETQYF.

This chain links TRBV19 with TRBJ2-1, with 9 nucleotides matching TRBD2. Germline V gives CDR1 LNHDA, CDR2 SQIVND (reference sequence). J was trimmed by 3 bases and V by 2 bases; bases with no gene match: 8. The CDR3 has 17 amino acids. CDR3 DNA sequence: TGTGCCAGTAGTATACACCCTAGCGGGGCCAACTACAATGAGCAGTTCTTC. Translation: CASSIHPSGANYNEQFF.